Listed here are 30 T cell receptor beta chains from one sample, sequenced in a study of radiation and T cells in renal cell carcinoma. Data came from immunoSEQ multiplex PCR; TCRdb stores just in-frame clones and leaves some out. The sample has over 90,000 clones; roughly 88% are singletons. Specified time point: blood 4 weeks post-SBRT, at nephrectomy. Treatment noted: 15 Gy SBRT to primary tumor, nephrectomy 4 weeks later. The sequencing here drew on blood, taken from a patient whose treatment included radiotherapy and nephrectomy. These receptors came from a man between 60 and 75 years old with renal cell carcinoma.

The V gene is TRBV9, the J gene TRBJ1-3; D is unclear. Germline values: CDR1 SGDLS, CDR2 YYNGEE. V dropped 4 bases and J dropped 0 bases, with 14 bases sitting between them. There are 16 residues in the CDR3. This CDR3 is CASSLSDRHSGNTIYF. The CDR3 DNA reads TGTGCCAGCAGCCTCTCGGATCGCCACTCTGGAAACACCATATATTTT. Complete variable domain (other parts from reference TRBV9 and TRBJ1-3): DSGVTQTPKHLITATGQRVTLRCSPRSGDLSVYWYQQSLDQGLQFLIQYYNGEERAKGNILERFSAQQFPDLHSELNLSSLELGDSALYFCASSLSDRHSGNTIYFGEGSWLTVV.

This sequence joins TRBV6-4 and TRBJ1-1; a weak D match, TRBD1 (5 bases). CDR1 and CDR2 (germline): MRHNA, SNTAGT. Trimming took off 0 bases at V and 7 bases at J, with 6 bases between the two ends. The CDR3 has 12 amino acids. CDR3 sequence reads: CASSDSGGEAFF. For the CDR3, the DNA is TGTGCCAGCAGTGACTCCGGGGGTGAAGCTTTCTTT.

This clone was found a few times. The chain carries TRBV10-2 and TRBJ2-1, with 10 bases that match TRBD1. Germline V lookup: CDR1 WSHSY, CDR2 SAAADI. The CDR3 has 11 residues. The V gene end was trimmed by 6 bases and the J gene end by 14 bases; junction bases not matched to a gene: 4. The CDR3: CASRRGTGEFF. CDR3 bases: TGCGCCAGCAGACGGGGGACAGGGGAGTTCTTC.

The chain uses TRBV5-1 and TRBJ1-6; possible D gene TRBD1, 5 bases. Trimming pared 0 bases from V and 2 bases from J, leaving 6 bases between. Germline CDR1 and CDR2: SGHRS and YFSETQ. This CDR3 has 15 residues. The chain's CDR3 is CASSLAGTYNSPLHF. CDR3 DNA: TGCGCCAGCAGCTTGGCAGGGACCTATAATTCACCCCTCCACTTT.

This rearrangement joins TRBV5-1 to TRBJ1-1; TRBD1 might be the D (5 bases). Per the germline V gene, CDR1 is SGHRS and CDR2 is YFSETQ. CDR3 length equals 14 residues. Trimming cost V 4 bases and J 1 base, with 11 bases left between them. As DNA, the CDR3 is TGCGCCAGCAGCCTGGACACAAGGAACACTGAAGCTTTCTTT. It is translated as CASSLDTRNTEAFF.

This clone is a singleton in its sample. The rearrangement uses TRBV6-6 and TRBJ1-2; D is unclear. The CDR3 runs to 15 residues. Germline CDR1 is MNHNY and CDR2 is SVGAGI (reference sequence). V was cut by 0 bases and J by 7 bases, with 15 bases left in between. The CDR3 coding sequence is TGTGCCAGCAGTTACTCAGACATATTGCGAAGTGGCTACACCTTC. It translates to CASSYSDILRSGYTF.

The genes are TRBV2 and TRBJ1-4, with no clear D. There are 18 residues in the CDR3. V was shortened by 6 bases and J by 0 bases, with 20 bases between the two germline ends. Germline V gives CDR1 SNHLY, CDR2 FYNNEI. DNA of the CDR3: TGTGCCAGCAGAGTAAAGGGTTTGATGCGGGCAACTAATGAAAAACTGTTTTTT. Protein sequence: CASRVKGLMRATNEKLFF.

V is TRBV7-7 and J is TRBJ2-5; 7 nucleotides match TRBD1. Germline V gene sequence: CDR1 SSHAT, CDR2 FNYEAQ (reference sequence). After removal of 0 bases from V and 2 bases from J, the junction contained 3 bases not matched to a gene. This CDR3 spans 15 amino acids. CDR3 region: CASSLAGTAQETQYF. CDR3 DNA: TGTGCCAGCAGCTTAGCTGGGACAGCACAAGAGACCCAGTACTTC. Complete variable domain (other parts from reference TRBV7-7 and TRBJ2-5): GAGVSQSPRYKVTKRGQDVTLRCDPISSHATLYWYQQALGQGPEFLTYFNYEAQPDKSGLPSDRFSAERPEGSISTLTIQRTEQRDSAMYRCASSLAGTAQETQYFGPGTRLLVL.

The chain combines TRBV5-1 with TRBJ1-5; a weak D match, TRBD1 (6 bases). The CDR3 covers 15 residues. From germline, CDR1 is SGHRS and CDR2 YFSETQ. V was clipped by 5 bases and J by 3 bases, with 15 bases between them. The CDR3: CASRSGPGDNQPQHF. The CDR3 nucleotides read TGCGCCAGCAGGTCAGGTCCAGGGGACAATCAGCCCCAGCATTTT.

The rearrangement joins TRBV10-1 to TRBJ2-7; possibly TRBD2 for D (6 bases). The CDR3 sequence is 15 residues long. Germline CDR1 is WNHNN and CDR2 is SYGVQD (reference sequence). With 4 bases removed from V and 0 bases from J, the gap between germline ends came to 13 bases. In DNA, the CDR3 is TGCGCCAGCAGTGTCCGCGGGACGGACTCCTACGAGCAGTACTTC. This sequence encodes CASSVRGTDSYEQYF.

This rearrangement joins TRBV30 to TRBJ1-3, with D perhaps matching TRBD1 (6 bases). The CDR3 has 14 residues. V lost 3 bases, J lost 3 bases, and 12 bases lay in between. Germline V CDR1 and CDR2: GTSNPN, SVGIG (reference sequence). CDR3 loop: CAWRSQGFGNTIYF. The CDR3 bases are TGTGCCTGGAGGAGCCAGGGGTTTGGAAACACCATATATTTT.

The CDR3 bases are TGTGCCAGCAGTTACTCGTTCGGTGATCAGCCCCAGCATTTT. It codes for CASSYSFGDQPQHF. This chain links TRBV6-5 with TRBJ1-5, with D unclear. The CDR3 is made up of 14 amino acids. Germline V gene lookup returns CDR1 MNHEY and CDR2 SVGAGI. Trimming took off 0 bases at V and 5 bases at J, with 8 bases between the two ends.

A single count supports this clone. The chain recombines TRBV20-1 with TRBJ1-2, with D uncertain. This CDR3 has 11 residues. Germline V CDR1 and CDR2: DFQATT, SNEGSKA (reference sequence). Trimming left V 6 bases short and J 8 bases short, with 13 bases between. The CDR3 is CSASGSAGYTF. CDR3 bases: TGCAGTGCCAGCGGGAGCGCCGGCTACACCTTC.

J is TRBJ2-1 and V is TRBV29-1; TRBD2 agrees at 8 bases. Germline V gives CDR1 SQVTM, CDR2 ANQGSEA. The V gene end was trimmed by 7 bases and the J gene end by 7 bases; junction bases not matched to a gene: 21. The CDR3 totals 17 residues. The CDR3 coding sequence is TGCAGCGGCGGGGGGAGGGCGTCTCACTCCGTGGGAAATGAGCAGTTCTTC. It is translated as CSGGGRASHSVGNEQFF.

A remark on this clone: The DNA is left out, because the CDR3 cannot be placed on it with certainty; the CDR3 is given as TCRdb lists it. The chain has TRBV13 and TRBJ2-7; the D call in the table, TRBD1, was not verified against the DNA. Termini included, the CDR3 measures 14 amino acids. Germline loops: CDR1 PRHDT, CDR2 FYEKMQ (reference sequence). This chain's CDR3 is CASSFGQGTYEQHF.

The V call is TRBV19, the J call TRBJ2-3, with a weak D call TRBD1 (6 bases). This CDR3 has 16 residues. Trimming stripped 3 bases from V and 0 bases from J, with 13 bases between. The germline gives CDR1 LNHDA, CDR2 SQIVND (reference sequence). The CDR3 loop is CASSITGPSSTDTQYF. The CDR3, as DNA: TGTGCCAGTAGTATTACAGGGCCATCAAGCACAGATACGCAGTATTTT.

The chain couples TRBV12-1 to TRBJ2-7; the table's TRBD1 call for D was not verified on the DNA. TRBV12-1 is shown as a pseudogene. This CDR3 region has 14 residues. The CDR3 sequence: CASSPGQGKYEQYF. The CDR3 bases are TGTGCCAGCAGCCCGGGACAGGGCAAATACGAGCAGTACTTC.

The chain is built from TRBV11-3 and TRBJ2-2, with a weak D call TRBD2 (5 bases). The CDR3 runs to 14 residues. V shed 5 bases and J shed 7 bases, with 14 bases lying between them. CDR1 is SGHNT and CDR2 is YENEEA in the germline V gene. This chain's CDR3 is CASSNRAVGGELFF. The CDR3 nucleotides are TGTGCCAGCAGCAACCGAGCGGTTGGCGGGGAGCTGTTTTTT.

A single count supports this clone. V is TRBV28 and J is TRBJ1-2, with a weak D call TRBD1 (6 bases). Germline V gene lookup returns CDR1 MDHEN and CDR2 SYDVKM. Between the trimmed V and J ends, which lost 4 bases and 9 bases, there was a span of 18 bases. The CDR3 spans 14 residues. This chain's CDR3 is CASSSEGGRGSYTF. The DNA for the CDR3 is TGTGCCAGCAGTTCGGAGGGGGGACGTGGGAGCTACACCTTC.

The chain has TRBV2 and TRBJ1-3, with D maybe TRBD1 (5 bases). The CDR3 extends over 16 amino acids. Germline lookup yields CDR1 SNHLY and CDR2 FYNNEI. Trimming left V 4 bases short and J 0 bases short, with 13 bases between. CDR3: CASSGQPFYSGNTIYF. The CDR3 DNA sequence: TGTGCCAGCAGTGGACAGCCTTTTTACTCTGGAAACACCATATATTTT.

CDR3 protein: CASSFYGLNTEAFF. The CDR3 DNA reads TGCGCCAGCAGTTTCTACGGACTAAACACTGAAGCTTTCTTT. V usage is TRBV5-1 and J usage is TRBJ1-1; D unresolved. Germline V gives CDR1 SGHRS, CDR2 YFSETQ. V lost 5 bases, J lost 2 bases, and 13 bases lay in between. This CDR3 comprises 14 residues.

The chain couples TRBV25-1 to TRBJ2-1; no reliable D call. CDR1 is MGHDK and CDR2 is SYGVNS in the germline V gene. The CDR3 contains 10 residues. V was clipped by 4 bases and J by 9 bases, with 4 bases between them. The CDR3 nucleotides are TGTGCCAGCAGTGGGAGTGAGCAGTTCTTC. It encodes CASSGSEQFF.

The gene calls are TRBV7-9 and TRBJ1-1, with D possibly matching TRBD1 (5 bases). Trimming pared 11 bases from V and 1 base from J, leaving 11 bases between. The CDR3 totals 12 residues. CDR1 is SEHNR, CDR2 FQNEAQ, per germline (reference sequence). CDR3 DNA: TGTGCCGGCTTCGGGGCGAACACTGAAGCTTTCTTT. It encodes CAGFGANTEAFF.

This clone has a single count. The CDR3 is CASSTGRQGGETQYF. The CDR3 nucleotides are TGTGCCAGTAGTACCGGTCGTCAGGGAGGGGAGACCCAGTACTTC. The V call is TRBV19, the J call TRBJ2-5; 7 positions match TRBD2. Germline V CDR1 and CDR2: LNHDA, SQIVND (reference sequence). The CDR3 is 15 residues long. Trimming removed 4 bases from V and 5 bases from J; junction bases left unmatched: 10.

In this sample, this clone turned up once. This chain connects TRBV5-1 to TRBJ2-2, with TRBD2 as a possible D gene (6 bases). V was cut by 4 bases and J by 7 bases, with 20 bases left in between. Germline V gene sequence: CDR1 SGHRS, CDR2 YFSETQ. The CDR3 loop spans 16 amino acids. CDR3 coding DNA: TGCGCCAGCAGCCCGGCCGGCCTTTCTAGCGTCGGGGAGCTGTTTTTT. This translates into CASSPAGLSSVGELFF.

The rearrangement joins TRBV15 to TRBJ2-3, with 10 bases lining up with TRBD2. CDR1 and CDR2 from the germline V gene are LNHNV and YYDKDF (reference sequence). There are 17 residues in the CDR3. V was pared by 1 base and J by 5 bases, with 9 bases of the junction left unmatched. The CDR3 nucleotides read TGTGCCACCAGCAGAGTATTTAGCGGGAGGATCGAAGATACGCAGTATTTT. Encoded protein: CATSRVFSGRIEDTQYF.

The V gene is TRBV6-6, the J gene TRBJ1-2, with D perhaps TRBD1 (6 bases). Looked up from germline, CDR1 is MNHNY and CDR2 is SVGAGI (reference sequence). The CDR3 contains 13 residues. The V end was cut by 0 bases, the J end by 7 bases, with 9 bases between. CDR3 sequence reads: CASSYSTGPGYTF. CDR3 in DNA: TGTGCCAGCAGTTACTCCACAGGGCCTGGCTACACCTTC.

The chain combines TRBV6-5 with TRBJ2-7, with D tentatively TRBD1 or TRBD2 (5 bases each). The V end was cut by 6 bases, the J end by 0 bases, with 12 bases between. Germline V lookup: CDR1 MNHEY, CDR2 SVGAGI. The CDR3 spans 14 residues. The CDR3 here is CASSLGRSSYEQYF. The CDR3 coding sequence is TGTGCCAGCAGCCTGGGACGGAGCTCCTACGAGCAGTACTTC.

The rearrangement links TRBV6-5 to TRBJ2-3; D gene unclear. CDR3 size: 13 residues. Germline CDR1 MNHEY, CDR2 SVGAGI. Between the trimmed V and J ends, which lost 6 bases and 6 bases, there was a span of 13 bases. This CDR3 is CASRAPGLDTQYF. The DNA of the CDR3 is TGTGCCAGCAGGGCCCCGGGTCTGGATACGCAGTATTTT.

The CDR3 region has the DNA TGCGCCAGCACAGGGTTCAGGTCAGGTGAGCAGTTCTTC. It is translated as CASTGFRSGEQFF. This chain links TRBV4-1 with TRBJ2-1; tentatively, D is TRBD1 (5 bases). The V gene lost 7 bases and the J gene lost 9 bases, with 16 bases spanning the gap. Germline CDR1 is MGHRA and CDR2 is YSYEKL. The length of the CDR3 is 13 residues.